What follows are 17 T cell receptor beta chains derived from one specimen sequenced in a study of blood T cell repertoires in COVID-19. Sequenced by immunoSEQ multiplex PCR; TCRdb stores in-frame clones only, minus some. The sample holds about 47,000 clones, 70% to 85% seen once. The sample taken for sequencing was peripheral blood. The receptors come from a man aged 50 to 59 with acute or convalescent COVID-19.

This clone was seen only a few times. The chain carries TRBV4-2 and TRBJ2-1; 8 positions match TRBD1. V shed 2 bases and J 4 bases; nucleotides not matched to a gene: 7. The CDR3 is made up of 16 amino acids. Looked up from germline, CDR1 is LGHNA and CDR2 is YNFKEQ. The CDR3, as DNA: TGTGCCAGCAGCCAACCTTTACAGGGGGATTACAATGAGCAGTTCTTC. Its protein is CASSQPLQGDYNEQFF.

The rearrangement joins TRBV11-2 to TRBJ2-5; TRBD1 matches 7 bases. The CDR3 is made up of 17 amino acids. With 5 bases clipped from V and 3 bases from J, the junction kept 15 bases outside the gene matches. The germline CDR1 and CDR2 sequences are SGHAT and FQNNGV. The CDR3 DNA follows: TGTGCCAGCAGCGGACTTCCCGGGACAGTGCAAAAAGAGACCCAGTACTTC. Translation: CASSGLPGTVQKETQYF.

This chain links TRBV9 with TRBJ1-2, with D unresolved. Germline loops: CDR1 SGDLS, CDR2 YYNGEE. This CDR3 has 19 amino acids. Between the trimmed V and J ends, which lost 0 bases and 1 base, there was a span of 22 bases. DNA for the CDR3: TGTGCCAGCAGCGTAGGCGTTCAGGCAGACCGGGCGGGTAACTATGGCTACACCTTC. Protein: CASSVGVQADRAGNYGYTF.

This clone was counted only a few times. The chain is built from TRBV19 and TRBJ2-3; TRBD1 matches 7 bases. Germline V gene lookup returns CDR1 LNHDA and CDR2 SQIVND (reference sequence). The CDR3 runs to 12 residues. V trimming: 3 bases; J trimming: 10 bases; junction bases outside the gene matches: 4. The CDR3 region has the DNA TGTGCCAGTAGTATGACAGGGCATTCGCAGTATTTT. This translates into CASSMTGHSQYF.

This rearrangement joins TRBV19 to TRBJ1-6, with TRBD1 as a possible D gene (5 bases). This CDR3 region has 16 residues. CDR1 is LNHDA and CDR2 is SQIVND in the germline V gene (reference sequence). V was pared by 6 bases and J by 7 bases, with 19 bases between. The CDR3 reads CASRLAAGGRNSPLHF. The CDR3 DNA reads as TGTGCCAGTAGGCTAGCTGCCGGGGGTCGGAATTCACCCCTCCACTTT.

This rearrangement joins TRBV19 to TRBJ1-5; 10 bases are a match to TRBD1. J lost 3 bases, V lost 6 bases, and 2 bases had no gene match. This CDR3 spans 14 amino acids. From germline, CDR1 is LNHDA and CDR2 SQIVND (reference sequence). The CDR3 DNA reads TGTGCCAGTAGGGACAGGGGGATCAATCAGCCCCAGCATTTT. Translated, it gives CASRDRGINQPQHF.

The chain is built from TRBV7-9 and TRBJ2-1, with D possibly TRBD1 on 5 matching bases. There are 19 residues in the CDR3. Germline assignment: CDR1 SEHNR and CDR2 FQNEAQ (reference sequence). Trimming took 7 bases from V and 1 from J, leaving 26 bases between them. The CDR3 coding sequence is TGTGCCAGCACCCCAAGGGGAAAGGGCCCCCCCGGGTCCTACAATGAGCAGTTCTTC. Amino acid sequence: CASTPRGKGPPGSYNEQFF.

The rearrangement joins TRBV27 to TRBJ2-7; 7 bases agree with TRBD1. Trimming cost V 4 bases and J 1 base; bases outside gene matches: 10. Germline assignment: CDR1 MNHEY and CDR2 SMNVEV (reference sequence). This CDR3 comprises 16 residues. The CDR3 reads CASSSPLGGVSYEQYF. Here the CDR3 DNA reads TGTGCCAGCAGTTCTCCCCTAGGGGGCGTATCCTACGAGCAGTACTTC.

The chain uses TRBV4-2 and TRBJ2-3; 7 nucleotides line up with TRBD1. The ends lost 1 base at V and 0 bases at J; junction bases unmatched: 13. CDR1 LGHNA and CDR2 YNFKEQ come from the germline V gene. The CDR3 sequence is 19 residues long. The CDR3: CASSQGQGTNYASTDTQYF. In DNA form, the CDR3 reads TGTGCCAGCAGCCAAGGACAGGGTACAAATTACGCTAGCACAGATACGCAGTATTTT.

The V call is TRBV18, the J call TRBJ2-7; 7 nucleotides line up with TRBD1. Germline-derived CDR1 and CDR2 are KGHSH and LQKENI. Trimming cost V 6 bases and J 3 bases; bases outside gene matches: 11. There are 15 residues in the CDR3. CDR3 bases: TGTGCCAGCTCTGTAAACCGGGACAGCCACTACGAGCAGTACTTC. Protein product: CASSVNRDSHYEQYF.

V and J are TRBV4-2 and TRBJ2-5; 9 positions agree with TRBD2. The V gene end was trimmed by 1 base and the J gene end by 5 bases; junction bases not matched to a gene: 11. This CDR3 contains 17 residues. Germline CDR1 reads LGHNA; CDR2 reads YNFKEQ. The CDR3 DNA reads TGTGCCAGCAGCCAAGTTCGAGCGGGAGGCCCGGGGGAGACCCAGTACTTC. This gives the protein CASSQVRAGGPGETQYF.

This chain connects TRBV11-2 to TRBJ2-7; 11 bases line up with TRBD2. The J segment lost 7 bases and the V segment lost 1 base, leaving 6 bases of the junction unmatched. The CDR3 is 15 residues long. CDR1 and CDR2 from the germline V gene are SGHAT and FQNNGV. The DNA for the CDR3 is TGTGCCAGCAGCTTAGGAACTAGCGGGGGAGGTGAGCAGTACTTC. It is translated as CASSLGTSGGGEQYF.

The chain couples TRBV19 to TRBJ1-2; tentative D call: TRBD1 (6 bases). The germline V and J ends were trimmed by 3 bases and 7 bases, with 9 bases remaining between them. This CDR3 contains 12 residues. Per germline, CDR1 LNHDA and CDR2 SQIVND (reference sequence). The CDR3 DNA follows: TGTGCCAGTAGTATGGGGGCGCTTGGCTACACCTTC. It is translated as CASSMGALGYTF.

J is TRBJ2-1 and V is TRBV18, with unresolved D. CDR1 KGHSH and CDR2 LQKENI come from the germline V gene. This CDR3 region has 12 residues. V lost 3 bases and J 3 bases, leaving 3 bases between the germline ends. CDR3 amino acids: CASSPHYNEQFF. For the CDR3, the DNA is TGTGCCAGCTCACCCCACTACAATGAGCAGTTCTTC.

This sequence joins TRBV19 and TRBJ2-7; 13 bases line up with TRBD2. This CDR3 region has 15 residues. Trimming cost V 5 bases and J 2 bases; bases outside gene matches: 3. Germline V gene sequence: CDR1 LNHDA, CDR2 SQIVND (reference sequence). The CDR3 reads CASSQLAGGPYEQYF. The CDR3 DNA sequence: TGTGCCAGTAGTCAACTAGCGGGGGGGCCCTACGAGCAGTACTTC.

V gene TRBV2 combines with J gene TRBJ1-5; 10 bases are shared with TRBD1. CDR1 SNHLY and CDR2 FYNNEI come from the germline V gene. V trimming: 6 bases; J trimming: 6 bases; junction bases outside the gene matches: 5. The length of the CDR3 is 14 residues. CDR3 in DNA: TGTGCCAGCAGGCGGGACAGGGGTTCTCAGCCCCAGCATTTT. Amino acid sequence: CASRRDRGSQPQHF. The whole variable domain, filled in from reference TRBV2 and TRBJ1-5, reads EPEVTQTPSHQVTQMGQEVILRCVPISNHLYFYWYRQILGQKVEFLVSFYNNEISEKSEIFDDQFSVERPDGSNFTLKIRSTKLEDSAMYFCASRRDRGSQPQHFGDGTRLSIL.

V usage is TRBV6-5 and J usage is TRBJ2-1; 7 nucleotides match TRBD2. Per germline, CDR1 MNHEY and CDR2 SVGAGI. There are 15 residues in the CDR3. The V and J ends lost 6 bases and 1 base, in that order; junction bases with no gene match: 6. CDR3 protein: CASSLEAGSYNEQFF. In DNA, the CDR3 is TGTGCCAGCAGCCTCGAAGCGGGGTCCTACAATGAGCAGTTCTTC.